These 15 T cell receptor beta chains came from one sample sequenced in a study of radiotherapy plus CTLA-4 blockade in lung cancer. Only in-frame clones appear in the TCRdb table, and some are missing; sequencing was by immunoSEQ multiplex PCR. The sample yields roughly 110,000 clones, more than 65% seen once. This material consisted of peripheral blood, taken from a patient treated with radiotherapy plus ipilimumab. These receptors all stem from a human donor with non-small cell lung cancer that progressed on radiotherapy plus ipilimumab. Some clones in this sample may be carry-over from other donors' samples.

The chain links TRBV19 to TRBJ2-1, with 10 bases that match TRBD2. Trimming removed 3 bases from V and 2 bases from J; junction bases left unmatched: 7. The CDR3 extends over 17 amino acids. CDR1 LNHDA and CDR2 SQIVND come from the germline V gene (reference sequence). The CDR3 sequence is CASSIFLLAGAYNEQFF. The DNA of the CDR3 is TGTGCCAGTAGTATTTTTCTCCTAGCGGGGGCCTACAATGAGCAGTTCTTC. Complete variable domain (other parts from reference TRBV19 and TRBJ2-1): DGGITQSPKYLFRKEGQNVTLSCEQNLNHDAMYWYRQDPGQGLRLIYYSQIVNDFQKGDIAEGYSVSREKKESFPLTVTSAQKNPTAFYLCASSIFLLAGAYNEQFFGPGTRLTVL.

This chain joins TRBV9 and TRBJ1-5; TRBD1 is a possible D gene (6 bases). Germline CDR1 reads SGDLS; CDR2 reads YYNGEE. The CDR3 is made up of 14 amino acids. With 5 bases removed from V and 3 bases from J, the gap between germline ends came to 12 bases. CDR3 in amino acids: CASSADRNNQPQHF. The CDR3 DNA follows: TGTGCCAGCAGTGCAGACAGGAACAATCAGCCCCAGCATTTT.

The chain links TRBV4-3 to TRBJ2-7, with 7 nucleotides matching TRBD2. Trimming took 1 base from V and 3 from J; bases not matched to a gene: 3. The germline V gene has CDR1 LGHNA and CDR2 YSLEER. The CDR3 has 14 amino acids. The DNA for the CDR3 is TGCGCCAGCAGCCAAGTATCGGGGGGCTACGAGCAGTACTTC. Protein product: CASSQVSGGYEQYF.

V is TRBV19 and J is TRBJ1-1; D ambiguous. V lost 5 bases and J 2 bases, leaving 15 bases between the germline ends. From germline, CDR1 is LNHDA and CDR2 SQIVND (reference sequence). This CDR3 comprises 15 residues. The CDR3 protein is CASSFQGRINTEAFF. DNA of the CDR3: TGTGCCAGTAGTTTTCAAGGCAGGATAAACACTGAAGCTTTCTTT.

The chain has TRBV7-6 and TRBJ2-7, with D tentatively TRBD1 (5 bases). Germline CDR1 is SGHVS and CDR2 is FNYEAQ. The CDR3 consists of 14 residues. V was pared by 3 bases and J by 1 base, with 10 bases between. DNA of the CDR3: TGTGCCAGCAGCTTGAGGCAGGGTTCCTACGAGCAGTACTTC. Its protein is CASSLRQGSYEQYF. Complete variable domain (other parts from reference TRBV7-6 and TRBJ2-7): GAGVSQSPRYKVTKRGQDVALRCDPISGHVSLYWYRQALGQGPEFLTYFNYEAQQDKSGLPNDRFSAERPEGSISTLTIQRTEQRDSAMYRCASSLRQGSYEQYFGPGTRLTVT.

The chain has TRBV5-4 and TRBJ1-5; D remains unclear. CDR1 and CDR2 from the germline V gene are SGHNT and YYREEE (reference sequence). The CDR3 length is 13 residues. Between the trimmed V and J ends, which lost 0 bases and 9 bases, there was a span of 10 bases. The CDR3 here is CASSLAGSGPQHF. DNA of the CDR3: TGTGCCAGCAGCTTGGCGGGGTCTGGGCCCCAGCATTTT.

The J gene is TRBJ2-4, the V gene TRBV30; D not resolved. The CDR3 totals 11 residues. CDR1 is GTSNPN and CDR2 is SVGIG in the germline V gene (reference sequence). V was cut by 3 bases and J by 8 bases, with 8 bases left in between. CDR3: CAWSGSYIQYF. Here the CDR3 DNA reads TGTGCCTGGAGCGGAAGTTACATTCAGTACTTC.

The rearrangement joins TRBV10-3 to TRBJ1-1; TRBD1 matches at 12 bases. Trimming took 9 bases from V and 5 from J; bases not matched to a gene: 7. The CDR3 is 14 residues long. The germline CDR1 and CDR2 sequences are ENHRY and SYGVKD. This CDR3 is CAIPGQGALTEAFF. In DNA, the CDR3 is TGTGCCATACCGGGACAGGGGGCTTTAACTGAAGCTTTCTTT.

V and J are TRBV4-1 and TRBJ1-4, with D uncertain. Between the trimmed V and J ends, which lost 4 bases and 2 bases, there was a span of 14 bases. This CDR3 has 16 residues. Germline V gene data show CDR1 as MGHRA and CDR2 as YSYEKL. The CDR3 here is CASSRTRLGTNEKLFF. CDR3 DNA sequence: TGCGCCAGCAGCCGGACCCGACTTGGCACTAATGAAAAACTGTTTTTT.

This rearrangement joins TRBV6-1 to TRBJ2-2; maybe TRBD2 (5 bases). The CDR3 runs to 14 residues. Germline V CDR1 and CDR2: MNHNS, SASEGT. V was cut by 1 base and J by 13 bases, with 16 bases left in between. The CDR3 sequence: CASSEGGLPSRLFF. In DNA, the CDR3 is TGTGCCAGCAGTGAAGGAGGACTCCCGTCCCGGCTGTTTTTT.

The chain has TRBV30 and TRBJ1-2; maybe TRBD1 (6 bases). The CDR3 consists of 13 residues. Trimming took 7 bases from V and 4 from J, leaving 16 bases between them. Germline CDR1 GTSNPN, CDR2 SVGIG (reference sequence). As DNA, the CDR3 is TGTGCCTCAACGACGGACAGCCTCTATGGCTACACCTTC. It codes for CASTTDSLYGYTF.

The chain links TRBV30 to TRBJ1-1; D is undetermined. The V gene lost 1 base and the J gene lost 10 bases, with 16 bases spanning the gap. The CDR3 runs 13 residues. In germline, CDR1 is GTSNPN, CDR2 SVGIG (reference sequence). CDR3 sequence: CAWSAPGWSGAFF. In nucleotides, the CDR3 is TGTGCCTGGAGTGCTCCTGGGTGGAGTGGAGCTTTCTTT. The full variable domain, with the rest looked up from reference TRBV30 and TRBJ1-1, is SQTIHQWPATLVQPVGSPLSLECTVEGTSNPNLYWYRQAAGRGLQLLFYSVGIGQISSEVPQNLSASRPQDRQFILSSKKLLLSDSGFYLCAWSAPGWSGAFFGQGTRLTVV.

The chain uses TRBV4-3 and TRBJ2-1, with D hard to call. The CDR3 totals 15 residues. Germline loops: CDR1 LGHNA, CDR2 YSLEER. V was pared by 3 bases and J by 8 bases, with 17 bases between. The CDR3 nucleotides read TGCGCCAGCAGCCACGTAGGGCGACCGTTGGATGAGCAGTTCTTC. It translates to CASSHVGRPLDEQFF.

The chain carries TRBV10-3 and TRBJ2-7; 7 bases align to TRBD1. J lost 0 bases, V lost 6 bases, and 8 bases had no gene match. The CDR3 sequence is 15 residues long. Germline V lookup: CDR1 ENHRY, CDR2 SYGVKD. The CDR3 loop is CAISADRDRSYEQYF. DNA of the CDR3: TGTGCCATCAGCGCAGACAGGGACCGCTCCTACGAGCAGTACTTC.

The chain is built from TRBV7-2 and TRBJ2-3; weak D call: TRBD1 (5 bases). V gave up 4 bases and J gave up 1 base, with 12 bases separating them. Looked up from germline, CDR1 is SGHTA and CDR2 is FQGNSA. The CDR3 sequence is 15 residues long. Written as DNA, the CDR3 is TGTGCCAGCAGCTACCTCAGGGTTGGCACAGATACGCAGTATTTT. Translation: CASSYLRVGTDTQYF.